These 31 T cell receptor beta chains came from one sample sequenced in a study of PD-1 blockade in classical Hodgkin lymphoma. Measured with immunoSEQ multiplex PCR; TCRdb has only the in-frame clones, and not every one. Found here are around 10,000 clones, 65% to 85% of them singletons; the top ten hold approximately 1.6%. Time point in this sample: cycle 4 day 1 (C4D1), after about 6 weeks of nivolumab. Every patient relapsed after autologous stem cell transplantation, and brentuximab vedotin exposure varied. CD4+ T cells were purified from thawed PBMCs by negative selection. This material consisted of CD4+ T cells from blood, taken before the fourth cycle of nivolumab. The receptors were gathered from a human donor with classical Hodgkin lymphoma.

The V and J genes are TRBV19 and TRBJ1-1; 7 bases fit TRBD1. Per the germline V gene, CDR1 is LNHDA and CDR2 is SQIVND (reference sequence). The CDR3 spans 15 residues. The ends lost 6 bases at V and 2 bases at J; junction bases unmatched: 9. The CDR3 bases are TGTGCCAGTAGCTGGGGGGGGACAGTTAACACTGAAGCTTTCTTT. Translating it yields CASSWGGTVNTEAFF.

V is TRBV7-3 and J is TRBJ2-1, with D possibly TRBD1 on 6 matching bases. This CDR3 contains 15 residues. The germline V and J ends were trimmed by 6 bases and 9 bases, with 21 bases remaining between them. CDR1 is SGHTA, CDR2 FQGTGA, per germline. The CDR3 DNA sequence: TGTGCCAGCAGTACAAGTGCGACAGGTACCGGTGAGCAGTTCTTC. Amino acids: CASSTSATGTGEQFF.

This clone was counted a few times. CDR3 sequence: CASSLAGRLTTEAFF. Written as DNA, the CDR3 is TGTGCCAGCAGCTTAGCGGGACGGTTAACCACTGAAGCTTTCTTT. The chain combines TRBV7-2 with TRBJ1-1; perhaps TRBD1 as D (5 bases). The CDR3 is 15 amino acids. Germline V gene data show CDR1 as SGHTA and CDR2 as FQGNSA. V was pared by 0 bases and J by 4 bases, with 12 bases between.

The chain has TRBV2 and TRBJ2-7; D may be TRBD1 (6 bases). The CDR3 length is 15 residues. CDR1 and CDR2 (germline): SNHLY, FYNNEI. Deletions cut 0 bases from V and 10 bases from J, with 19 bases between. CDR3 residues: CASSEASGHPTKQYF. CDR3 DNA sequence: TGTGCCAGCAGTGAAGCGTCGGGACATCCTACGAAACAGTACTTC.

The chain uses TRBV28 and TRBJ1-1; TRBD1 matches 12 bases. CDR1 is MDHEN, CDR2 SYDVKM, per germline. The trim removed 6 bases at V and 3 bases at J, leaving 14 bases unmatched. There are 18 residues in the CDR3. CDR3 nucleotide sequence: TGTGCCAGCAGGAATATGATGGGACAGGGGGCGTCGGACACTGAAGCTTTCTTT. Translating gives CASRNMMGQGASDTEAFF.

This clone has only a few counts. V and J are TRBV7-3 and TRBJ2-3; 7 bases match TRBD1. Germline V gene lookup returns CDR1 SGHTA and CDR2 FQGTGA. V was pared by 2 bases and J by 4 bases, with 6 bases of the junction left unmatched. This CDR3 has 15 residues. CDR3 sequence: CASSLVVGGADTQYF. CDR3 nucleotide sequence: TGTGCCAGCAGCTTAGTTGTAGGGGGCGCAGATACGCAGTATTTT.

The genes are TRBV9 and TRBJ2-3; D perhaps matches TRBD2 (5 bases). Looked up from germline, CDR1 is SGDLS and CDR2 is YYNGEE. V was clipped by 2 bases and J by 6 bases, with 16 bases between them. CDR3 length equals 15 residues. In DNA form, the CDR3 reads TGTGCCAGCAGCGTGAGGGCCTCCCCTTTGGATACGCAGTATTTT. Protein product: CASSVRASPLDTQYF.

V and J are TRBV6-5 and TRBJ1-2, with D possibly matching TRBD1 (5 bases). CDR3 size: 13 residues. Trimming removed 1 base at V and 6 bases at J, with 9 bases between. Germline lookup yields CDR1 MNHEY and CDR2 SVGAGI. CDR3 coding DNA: TGTGCCAGCAGTTACTTCGGGGGGGATGGCTACACCTTC. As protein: CASSYFGGDGYTF.

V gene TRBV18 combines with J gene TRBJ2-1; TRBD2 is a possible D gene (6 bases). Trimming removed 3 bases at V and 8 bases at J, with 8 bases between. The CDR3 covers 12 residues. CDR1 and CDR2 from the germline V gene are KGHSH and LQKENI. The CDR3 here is CASSPPGDEQFF. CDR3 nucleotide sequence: TGTGCCAGCTCACCGCCGGGGGATGAGCAGTTCTTC. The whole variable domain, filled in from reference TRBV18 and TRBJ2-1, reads NAGVMQNPRHLVRRRGQEARLRCSPMKGHSHVYWYRQLPEEGLKFMVYLQKENIIDESGMPKERFSAEFPKEGPSILRIQQVVRGDSAAYFCASSPPGDEQFFGPGTRLTVL.

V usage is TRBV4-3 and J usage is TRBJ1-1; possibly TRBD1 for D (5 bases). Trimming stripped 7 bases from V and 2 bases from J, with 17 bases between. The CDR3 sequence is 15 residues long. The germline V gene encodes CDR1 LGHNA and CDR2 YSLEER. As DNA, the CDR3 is TGCGCCAGCACCCTTCAGTTTGGGGACAACACTGAAGCTTTCTTT. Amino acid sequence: CASTLQFGDNTEAFF.

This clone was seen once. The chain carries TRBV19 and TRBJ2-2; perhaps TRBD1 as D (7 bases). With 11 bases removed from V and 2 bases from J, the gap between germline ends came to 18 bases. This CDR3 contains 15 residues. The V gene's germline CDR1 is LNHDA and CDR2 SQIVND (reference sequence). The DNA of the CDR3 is TGTGCCTCAAAGGGGGCGGGATTCAACACCGGGGAGCTGTTTTTT. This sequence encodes CASKGAGFNTGELFF. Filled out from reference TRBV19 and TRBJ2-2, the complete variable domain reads DGGITQSPKYLFRKEGQNVTLSCEQNLNHDAMYWYRQDPGQGLRLIYYSQIVNDFQKGDIAEGYSVSREKKESFPLTVTSAQKNPTAFYLCASKGAGFNTGELFFGEGSRLTVL.

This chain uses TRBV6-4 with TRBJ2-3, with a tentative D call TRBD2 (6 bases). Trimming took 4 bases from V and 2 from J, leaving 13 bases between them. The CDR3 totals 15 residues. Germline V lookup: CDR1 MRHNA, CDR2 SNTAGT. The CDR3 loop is CASSARGANTDTQYF. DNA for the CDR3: TGTGCCAGCAGTGCCCGCGGGGCGAACACAGATACGCAGTATTTT.

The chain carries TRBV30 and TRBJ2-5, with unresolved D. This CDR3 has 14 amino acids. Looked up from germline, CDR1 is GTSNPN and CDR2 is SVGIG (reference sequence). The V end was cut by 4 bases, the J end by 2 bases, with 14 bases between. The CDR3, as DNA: TGTGCCTGGATGGATCGACGGTTACAAGAGACCCAGTACTTC. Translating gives CAWMDRRLQETQYF.

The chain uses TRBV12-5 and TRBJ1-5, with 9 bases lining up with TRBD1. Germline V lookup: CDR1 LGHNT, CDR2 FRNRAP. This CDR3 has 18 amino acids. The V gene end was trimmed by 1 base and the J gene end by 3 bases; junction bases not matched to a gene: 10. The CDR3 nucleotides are TGTGCTAGTGGTTTGGCCCATACGACAGGGGGAAACAATCAGCCCCAGCATTTT. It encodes CASGLAHTTGGNNQPQHF.

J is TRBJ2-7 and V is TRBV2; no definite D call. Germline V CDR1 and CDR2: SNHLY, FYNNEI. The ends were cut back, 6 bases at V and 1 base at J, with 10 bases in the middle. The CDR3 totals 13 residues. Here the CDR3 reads CASRSFGSYEQYF. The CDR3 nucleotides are TGTGCCAGCAGGTCGTTTGGATCCTACGAGCAGTACTTC.

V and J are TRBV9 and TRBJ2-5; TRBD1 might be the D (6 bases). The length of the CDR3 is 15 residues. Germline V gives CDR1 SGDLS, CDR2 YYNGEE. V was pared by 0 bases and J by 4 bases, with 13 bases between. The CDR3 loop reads CASSVATGRIETQYF. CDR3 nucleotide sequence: TGTGCCAGCAGCGTAGCAACAGGGAGAATAGAGACCCAGTACTTC.

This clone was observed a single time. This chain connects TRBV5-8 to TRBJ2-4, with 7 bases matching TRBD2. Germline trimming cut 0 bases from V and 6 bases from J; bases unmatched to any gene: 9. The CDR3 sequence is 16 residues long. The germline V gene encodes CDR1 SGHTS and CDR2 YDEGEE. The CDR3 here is CASSLGTTSGGNIQYF. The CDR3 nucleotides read TGTGCCAGCAGCTTGGGTACTACGTCGGGGGGAAACATTCAGTACTTC.

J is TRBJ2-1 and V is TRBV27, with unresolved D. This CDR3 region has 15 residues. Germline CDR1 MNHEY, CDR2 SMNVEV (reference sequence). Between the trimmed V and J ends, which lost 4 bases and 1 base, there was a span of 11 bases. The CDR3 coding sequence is TGTGCCAGCAGTTCTCGGACGGGTTCCTACAATGAGCAGTTCTTC. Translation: CASSSRTGSYNEQFF.

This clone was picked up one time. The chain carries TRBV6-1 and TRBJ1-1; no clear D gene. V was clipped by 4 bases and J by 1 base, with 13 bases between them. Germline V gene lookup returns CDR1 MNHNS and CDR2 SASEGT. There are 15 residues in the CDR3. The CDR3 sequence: CASSALGRSNTEAFF. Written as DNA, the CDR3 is TGTGCCAGCAGTGCACTCGGGAGGTCGAACACTGAAGCTTTCTTT.

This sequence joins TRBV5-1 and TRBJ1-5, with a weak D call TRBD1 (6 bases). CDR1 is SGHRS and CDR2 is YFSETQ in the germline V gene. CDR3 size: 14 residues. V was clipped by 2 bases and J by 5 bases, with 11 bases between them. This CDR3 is CASSFTGTDQPQHF. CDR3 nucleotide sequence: TGCGCCAGCAGCTTTACAGGGACGGATCAGCCCCAGCATTTT.

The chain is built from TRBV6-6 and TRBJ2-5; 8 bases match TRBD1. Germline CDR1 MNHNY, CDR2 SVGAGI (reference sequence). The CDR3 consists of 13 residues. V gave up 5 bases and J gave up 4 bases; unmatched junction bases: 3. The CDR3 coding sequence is TGTGCCAGCAGTGCCGGACAGGGAGAGACCCAGTACTTC. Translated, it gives CASSAGQGETQYF.

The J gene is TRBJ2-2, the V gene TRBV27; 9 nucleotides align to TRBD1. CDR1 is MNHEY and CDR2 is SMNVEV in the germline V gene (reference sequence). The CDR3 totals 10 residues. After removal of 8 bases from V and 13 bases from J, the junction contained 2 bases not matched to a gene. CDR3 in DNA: TGTGCCAGCGGACAGGGGAGGCTGTTTTTT. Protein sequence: CASGQGRLFF.

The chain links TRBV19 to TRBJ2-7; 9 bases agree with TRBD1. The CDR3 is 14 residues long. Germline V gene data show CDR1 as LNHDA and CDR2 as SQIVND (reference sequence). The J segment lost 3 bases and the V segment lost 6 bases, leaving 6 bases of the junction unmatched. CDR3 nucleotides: TGTGCCAGTAGGCCGGGACAGGGCGTCTACGAGCAGTACTTC. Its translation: CASRPGQGVYEQYF.

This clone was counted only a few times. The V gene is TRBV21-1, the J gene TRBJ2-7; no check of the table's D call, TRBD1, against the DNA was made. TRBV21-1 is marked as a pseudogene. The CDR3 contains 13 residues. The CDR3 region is CASSGRNSYEQYF. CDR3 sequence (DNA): TGTGCCAGCAGCGGCAGGAACTCCTACGAGCAGTACTTC.

The CDR3 coding sequence is TGTGCCAGCAGCTTGATAGGCGGTCGCTCTGGGGCCAACGTCCTGACTTTC. Translation: CASSLIGGRSGANVLTF. V is TRBV5-5 and J is TRBJ2-6; D unclear. The CDR3 length is 17 residues. Germline lookup yields CDR1 SGHKS and CDR2 YYEKEE (reference sequence). Deletions cut 1 base from V and 0 bases from J, with 11 bases between.

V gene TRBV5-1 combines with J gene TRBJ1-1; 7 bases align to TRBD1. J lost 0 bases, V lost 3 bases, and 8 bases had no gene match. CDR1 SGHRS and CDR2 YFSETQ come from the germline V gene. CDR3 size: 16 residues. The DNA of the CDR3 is TGCGCCAGCAGCTCGCCCCTGACAGGGATGAACACTGAAGCTTTCTTT. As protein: CASSSPLTGMNTEAFF.

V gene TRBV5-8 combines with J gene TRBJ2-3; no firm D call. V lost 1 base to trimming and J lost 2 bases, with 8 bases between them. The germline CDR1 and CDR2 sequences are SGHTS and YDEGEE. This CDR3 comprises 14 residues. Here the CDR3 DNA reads TGTGCCAGCAGCTTGAGGGCTCCCACAGATACGCAGTATTTT. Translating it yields CASSLRAPTDTQYF.

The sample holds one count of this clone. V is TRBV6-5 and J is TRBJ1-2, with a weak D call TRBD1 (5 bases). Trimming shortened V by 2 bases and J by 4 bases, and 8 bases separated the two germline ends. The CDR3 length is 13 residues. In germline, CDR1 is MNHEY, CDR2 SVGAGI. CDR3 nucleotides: TGTGCCAGCAGTTACGGCAGGGTCTATGGCTACACCTTC. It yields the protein CASSYGRVYGYTF.

CDR3 loop: CASSPGTSADTQYF. The DNA of the CDR3 is TGTGCCAGCAGCCCCGGGACTAGCGCCGATACGCAGTATTTT. This chain connects TRBV5-4 to TRBJ2-3, with 10 bases that match TRBD2. CDR1 is SGHNT and CDR2 is YYREEE in the germline V gene (reference sequence). The V and J ends lost 4 bases and 6 bases, in that order; junction bases with no gene match: 5. The CDR3 runs to 14 residues.

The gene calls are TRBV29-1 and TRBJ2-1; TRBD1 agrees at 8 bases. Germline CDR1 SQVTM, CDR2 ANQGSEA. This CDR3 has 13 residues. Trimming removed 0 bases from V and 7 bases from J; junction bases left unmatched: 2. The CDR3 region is CSVEERQGNEQFF. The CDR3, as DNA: TGCAGCGTTGAAGAACGACAGGGGAATGAGCAGTTCTTC.

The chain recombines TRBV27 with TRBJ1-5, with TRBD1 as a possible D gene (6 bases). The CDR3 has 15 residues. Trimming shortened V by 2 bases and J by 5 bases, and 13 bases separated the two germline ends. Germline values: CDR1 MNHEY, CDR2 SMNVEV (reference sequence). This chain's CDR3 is CASSLEGGTYQPQHF. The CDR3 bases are TGTGCCAGCAGTTTAGAGGGGGGCACTTATCAGCCCCAGCATTTT.